One and the same sample provided the 17 T cell receptor beta chains below, sequenced in a study of T cell responses to AZD1222 COVID-19 vaccine. Assay used: immunoSEQ multiplex PCR; TCRdb lists only in-frame clones, some missing. The data contain 110,000 to 150,000 clones, approximately 90% of them seen just once; the ten biggest clones take up approximately 4.5%. The sample was peripheral blood, taken on day 0 of AZD1222 vaccination. The receptors come from an adult in good health.

This clone was seen more than once but under ten times. DNA for the CDR3: TGTGCCAGTAGCCTTCGGGAGGATGCTGGGGATGAGCAGTTCTTC. Translation gives CASSLREDAGDEQFF. J is TRBJ2-1 and V is TRBV19; 7 bases align to TRBD2. The germline V gene has CDR1 LNHDA and CDR2 SQIVND (reference sequence). The V segment lost 6 bases and the J segment 8 bases; nucleotides outside the gene matches: 13. CDR3 size: 15 residues.

The chain employs TRBV11-2 and TRBJ1-2; 10 positions match TRBD1. Germline values: CDR1 SGHAT, CDR2 FQNNGV. The CDR3 is 17 amino acids. V was clipped by 5 bases and J by 3 bases; unmatched bases: 12. CDR3 nucleotides: TGTGCCAGCAGCCGAAGGACAGGGGGTCTAGTCGACTATGGCTACACCTTC. Translation: CASSRRTGGLVDYGYTF.

Concerning this clone itself: Other nucleotide sequences in the sample specify the same CDR3. The rearrangement links TRBV19 to TRBJ1-1; 7 positions match TRBD1. Germline V gene sequence: CDR1 LNHDA, CDR2 SQIVND (reference sequence). CDR3 length: 13 amino acids. The V gene end was trimmed by 1 base and the J gene end by 5 bases; junction bases not matched to a gene: 1. The CDR3 here is CASSIARGTEAFF. In DNA, the CDR3 is TGTGCCAGTAGTATAGCCAGGGGGACTGAAGCTTTCTTT.

The CDR3 loop is CASSSPGQRMTYNEQFF. CDR3 nucleotide sequence: TGTGCCAGCAGCTCCCCGGGACAGCGGATGACCTACAATGAGCAGTTCTTC. The V gene is TRBV5-4, the J gene TRBJ2-1, with TRBD1 matching over 7 bases. Per germline, CDR1 SGHNT and CDR2 YYREEE (reference sequence). After removal of 3 bases from V and 2 bases from J, the junction contained 11 bases not matched to a gene. This CDR3 is built from 17 residues.

This CDR3 is CASSTTGAEKLFF. The CDR3 DNA reads as TGTGCCAGCTCAACGACAGGGGCTGAAAAACTGTTTTTT. The genes are TRBV18 and TRBJ1-4; 8 bases match TRBD1. Germline V lookup: CDR1 KGHSH, CDR2 LQKENI. The CDR3 totals 13 residues. J gave up 7 bases and V 5 bases, and 3 bases lay outside the gene matches. The full variable domain, rest sourced from reference TRBV18 and TRBJ1-4, is NAGVMQNPRHLVRRRGQEARLRCSPMKGHSHVYWYRQLPEEGLKFMVYLQKENIIDESGMPKERFSAEFPKEGPSILRIQQVVRGDSAAYFCASSTTGAEKLFFGSGTQLSVL.

The chain recombines TRBV28 with TRBJ2-1; the match to TRBD2 covers 8 bases. CDR1 and CDR2 from the germline V gene are MDHEN and SYDVKM. V dropped 5 bases and J dropped 8; count of bases not matched to a gene: 11. This CDR3 has 15 residues. DNA of the CDR3: TGTGCCAGCAGTCTCCCGGGACTAGGGGCCGATGAGCAGTTCTTC. It translates to CASSLPGLGADEQFF.

The DNA for the CDR3 is TGTGCCAGCAGTGAAGGGAGCGGCCCAGATACGCAGTATTTT. It codes for CASSEGSGPDTQYF. This chain links TRBV6-1 with TRBJ2-3, with D possibly TRBD2 on 5 matching bases. V gave up 1 base and J gave up 4 bases, with 9 bases separating them. This CDR3 spans 14 amino acids. The germline V gene encodes CDR1 MNHNS and CDR2 SASEGT.

The chain couples TRBV6-5 to TRBJ1-2; the D gene is possibly TRBD1 (6 bases). Trimming pared 10 bases from V and 2 bases from J, leaving 11 bases between. This CDR3 is 12 amino acids long. Germline CDR1 is MNHEY and CDR2 is SVGAGI. CDR3 in amino acids: CATKTGNYGYTF. CDR3 sequence (DNA): TGTGCCACGAAAACAGGGAACTATGGCTACACCTTC.

The rearrangement joins TRBV11-3 to TRBJ1-1; D remains ambiguous. Trimming cost V 2 bases and J 8 bases, with 9 bases left between them. The CDR3 length is 12 residues. Germline CDR1 SGHNT, CDR2 YENEEA. The CDR3 nucleotides are TGTGCCAGCAGCTTATCCAACGGAGAAGCTTTCTTT. The encoded protein is CASSLSNGEAFF.

This clone has a handful of counts. The chain links TRBV7-6 to TRBJ2-1; D not certain. This CDR3 region has 17 residues. In germline, CDR1 is SGHVS, CDR2 FNYEAQ. The V gene lost 2 bases and the J gene lost 0 bases, with 14 bases spanning the gap. CDR3 loop: CASSLYPVESSYNEQFF. CDR3 sequence (DNA): TGTGCCAGCAGCTTATACCCGGTTGAAAGCTCCTACAATGAGCAGTTCTTC.

This rearrangement joins TRBV4-2 to TRBJ2-3; D remains ambiguous. V gave up 0 bases and J gave up 0 bases, with 10 bases separating them. CDR3 size: 16 residues. Germline V gene lookup returns CDR1 LGHNA and CDR2 YNFKEQ. The CDR3 loop reads CASSQDYTRSTDTQYF. CDR3 in DNA: TGTGCCAGCAGCCAAGATTATACACGGAGCACAGATACGCAGTATTTT.

V gene TRBV18 combines with J gene TRBJ1-5; D is perhaps TRBD1 (5 bases). The CDR3 consists of 16 residues. Trimming removed 3 bases from V and 3 bases from J, with 15 bases in between. Germline CDR1 KGHSH, CDR2 LQKENI. CDR3 residues: CASSPTGKGNNQPQHF. The CDR3 DNA reads as TGTGCCAGCTCACCTACGGGGAAGGGGAACAATCAGCCCCAGCATTTT. Full variable domain (missing parts from reference TRBV18 and TRBJ1-5): NAGVMQNPRHLVRRRGQEARLRCSPMKGHSHVYWYRQLPEEGLKFMVYLQKENIIDESGMPKERFSAEFPKEGPSILRIQQVVRGDSAAYFCASSPTGKGNNQPQHFGDGTRLSIL.

In this sample, this clone turned up once. The V call is TRBV5-1, the J call TRBJ1-1, with D possibly matching TRBD1 (6 bases). Germline-derived CDR1 and CDR2 are SGHRS and YFSETQ. The CDR3 has 15 residues. Trimming removed 0 bases at V and 2 bases at J, with 11 bases between. The CDR3 DNA is TGCGCCAGCAGCTTGGTAGGGGGTTCCAACACTGAAGCTTTCTTT. As protein: CASSLVGGSNTEAFF.

This clone has just one count. V gene TRBV7-9 combines with J gene TRBJ1-1; TRBD1 aligns across 8 bases. The CDR3 runs 15 residues. Germline CDR1 reads SEHNR; CDR2 reads FQNEAQ (reference sequence). V lost 3 bases and J lost 1; bases outside the gene matches: 4. The CDR3 DNA reads TGTGCCAGCAGCTTCCGAGGGACAGGGAACACTGAAGCTTTCTTT. Residues: CASSFRGTGNTEAFF.

In this sample, this clone turned up once. The chain joins TRBV6-5 to TRBJ2-2; the D is unclear. V gave up 4 bases and J gave up 0 bases, with 12 bases separating them. This CDR3 region has 16 residues. Germline V CDR1 and CDR2: MNHEY, SVGAGI. CDR3 region: CASSSKDGSNTGELFF. The CDR3 DNA follows: TGTGCCAGCAGTTCCAAGGACGGGTCGAACACCGGGGAGCTGTTTTTT.

The chain employs TRBV7-2 and TRBJ2-5; possibly TRBD2 for D (7 bases). This CDR3 contains 14 residues. The V gene lost 1 base and the J gene lost 5 bases, with 11 bases spanning the gap. Germline loops: CDR1 SGHTA, CDR2 FQGNSA. The CDR3 reads CASSLGGGVETQYF. For the CDR3, the DNA is TGTGCCAGCAGCTTAGGAGGGGGGGTTGAGACCCAGTACTTC.

The chain joins TRBV5-1 to TRBJ1-5, with a tentative D call TRBD1 (5 bases). V gave up 7 bases and J gave up 5 bases, with 19 bases separating them. CDR1 and CDR2 (germline): SGHRS, YFSETQ. This CDR3 spans 15 amino acids. CDR3 amino acids: CASGRAGLFHQPQHF. As DNA, the CDR3 is TGCGCCAGCGGAAGGGCAGGGTTGTTCCATCAGCCCCAGCATTTT.